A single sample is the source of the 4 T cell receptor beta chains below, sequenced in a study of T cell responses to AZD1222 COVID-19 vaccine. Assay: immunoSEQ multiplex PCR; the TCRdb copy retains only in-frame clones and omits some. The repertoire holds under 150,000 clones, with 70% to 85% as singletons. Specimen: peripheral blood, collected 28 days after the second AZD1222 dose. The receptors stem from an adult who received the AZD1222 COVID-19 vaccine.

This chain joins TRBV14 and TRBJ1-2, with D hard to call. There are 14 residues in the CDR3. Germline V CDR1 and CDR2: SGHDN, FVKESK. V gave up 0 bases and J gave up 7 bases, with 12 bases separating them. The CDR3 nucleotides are TGTGCCAGCAGCCAAGATTTTGTTAGAGGTGGCTACACCTTC. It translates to CASSQDFVRGGYTF.

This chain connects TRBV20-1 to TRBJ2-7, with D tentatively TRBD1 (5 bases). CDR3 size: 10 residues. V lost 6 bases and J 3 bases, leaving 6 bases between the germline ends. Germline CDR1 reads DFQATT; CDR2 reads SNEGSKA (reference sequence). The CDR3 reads CSADSYEQYF. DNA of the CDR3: TGCAGTGCCGACAGCTACGAGCAGTACTTC.

In DNA form, the CDR3 reads TGTGCCACCGGGACAGACTATGGCTACACCTTC. It translates to CATGTDYGYTF. V is TRBV24-1 and J is TRBJ1-2; 7 bases agree with TRBD1. The CDR3 runs to 11 residues. Trimming at V came to 9 bases and at J to 3 bases, leaving 0 bases not matched to a gene. The V gene's germline CDR1 is KGHDR and CDR2 SFDVKD.

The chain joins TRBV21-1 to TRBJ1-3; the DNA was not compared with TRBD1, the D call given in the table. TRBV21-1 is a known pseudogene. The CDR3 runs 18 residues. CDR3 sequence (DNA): TGTGCCAGCAGCAAACTGGGACAGACAGCCCTATCTGGAAACACCATATATTTT. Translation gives CASSKLGQTALSGNTIYF.